This T cell receptor (beta chain) was found in a study of control samples from healthy donors and cancer patients. The repertoire was sequenced with immunoSEQ multiplex PCR; TCRdb's copy has only in-frame clones and lacks some. The sample has tens of thousands of clones, 65% to 90% seen once. The V and J ends lost 3 bases and 1 base respectively, with 12 bases between them. CDR1 and CDR2 from the germline V gene are MNHEY and SVGAGI. The CDR3 has 15 residues. The specimen sequenced was PBMCs. This sequence joins TRBV6-5 and TRBJ1-1; the D is unclear. This TCR was sampled from a woman aged 45-65 years with lung cancer. The CDR3 loop reads CASSYSLPGNTEAFF. The CDR3 DNA reads TGTGCCAGCAGTTATTCCCTCCCGGGGAACACTGAAGCTTTCTTT.